This T cell receptor (beta chain) derives from a study of post-analysis software for immune sequencing data. Findings and caveats of the study: Pronounced co-clustering by F measure was evident among identically batched samples. TRBV5-6, TRBV5-1 and TRBV20-1 belonged to a set of five TRBV segments that were more frequent in patients than controls. Controls significantly exceeded multiple sclerosis patients in normalized Chao1 diversity.

The V end was cut by 4 bases, the J end by 3 bases, with 7 bases between. Germline V gives CDR1 LNHNV, CDR2 YYDKDF (reference sequence). This CDR3 spans 12 amino acids. As concerns this clonotype: Antigen unknown.

TCR beta cDNA libraries included unique molecular identifiers. TCRdb recomputed calls from the PCR reads with MiXCR, one row per CDR3 protein. The table shows under 900,000 distinct CDR3 sequences, with approximately 57% occurring only once. The clonotype comes from a girl between 10 and 17 years old with multiple sclerosis. Sequencing was done on a sample of blood. The chain carries TRBV15 and TRBJ2-7; no clear D gene. CDR3 DNA sequence: TGTGCCACCAGCAAGCTATACTACGAGCAGTACTTC. Its translation is CATSKLYYEQYF.